There are a few counts of the clone carrying this TCR beta chain. Its matching antigen is unknown. Every isolated RNA sample was fully reverse transcribed, so sequencing captured expressed TCRB transcripts. Profiling relied on immunoSEQ multiplex PCR, and the TCRdb table lists in-frame clones only, not all of them. The repertoire holds about 70,000 clones, with approximately 50% as singletons. This specimen comes from a study of beta chain features in type 1 diabetes. General study points: Patients with Type 1 diabetes showed moderately but significantly shorter TCRB CDR3s in all four CD4+ subsets.

Sequenced: central memory CD4+ T cells from blood. The sequence came from a man aged 25 to 40 with type 1 diabetes.

The CDR3 here is CASRGGQSYNEQFF. CDR3 DNA sequence: TGTGCCAGCAGAGGCGGACAGTCCTACAATGAGCAGTTCTTC. The chain couples TRBV6-5 to TRBJ2-1; tentative D call: TRBD1 (6 bases). The length of the CDR3 is 14 residues. The germline V gene encodes CDR1 MNHEY and CDR2 SVGAGI. The germline V and J ends were trimmed by 6 bases and 1 base, with 10 bases remaining between them.